The source of this T cell receptor (beta chain) is a study of blood T cell repertoires in COVID-19. Study information: From the United States, Italy and Spain came samples of acute and convalescent COVID-19. PBMCs, B-cell-depleted T cells, or T cells provided the cDNA or gDNA that made up the material.

Per germline, CDR1 SQVTM and CDR2 ANQGSEA. The CDR3 loop spans 14 amino acids. V lost 1 base and J lost 6, with 12 bases in between. Per the authors' pipeline: Nucleated cell counts were estimated from reference gene primer amplification. Assay: immunoSEQ multiplex PCR; the TCRdb copy retains only in-frame clones and omits some. The V and J calls and clone size were taken over from that table, and D and trimming were inferred from the DNA. The sample lists 250,000 to 350,000 clones; around four fifths were seen once. This clone was detected a few times. The J gene is TRBJ1-4, the V gene TRBV29-1; no reliable D call. The sample was peripheral blood. The clonotype originates from a woman aged 45-60 years with active or convalescent COVID-19. CDR3 in DNA: TGCAGCGTTGAAGGGTCTTATTCGGATGAAAAACTGTTTTTT. It specifies CSVEGSYSDEKLFF.